Listed here are 24 T cell receptor beta chains from one sample, sequenced in a study of blood T cell repertoires in COVID-19 (dated by TCRdb to between 2020 and 2021). Library preparation used the immunoSEQ multiplex PCR assay. TCRdb re-hosts the immuneACCESS table, in-frame sequences only. Its copies lack some clones; in the studies checked, an unresolved V gene accounts for under half of them, and the cause for the rest is not known. The sample yields approximately 200,000 clones; approximately 86% were counted once. 1.5% of the sample is in the top ten clones. What was sequenced was peripheral blood. These receptors came from a man aged 18 to 29 with active or convalescent COVID-19.

This sequence joins TRBV11-2 and TRBJ1-3, with a tentative D call TRBD1 (5 bases). CDR3 length equals 13 residues. Germline-derived CDR1 and CDR2 are SGHAT and FQNNGV. Between the trimmed V and J ends, which lost 5 bases and 10 bases, there was a span of 15 bases. In DNA form, the CDR3 reads TGTGCCAGCAGCGCGAACCGGGGGGGGACCATATATTTT. It translates to CASSANRGGTIYF.

This clone was seen once. The V and J genes are TRBV27 and TRBJ2-2, with D possibly matching TRBD1 (5 bases). Trimming removed 1 base from V and 1 base from J, with 16 bases in between. This CDR3 has 18 residues. The germline CDR1 and CDR2 sequences are MNHEY and SMNVEV (reference sequence). The CDR3 nucleotides are TGTGCCAGCAGTTTATACGTAGGTGACAGCTGGAACACCGGGGAGCTGTTTTTT. It codes for CASSLYVGDSWNTGELFF.

The chain carries TRBV30 and TRBJ2-3, with D hard to call. V lost 0 bases, J lost 2 bases, and 6 bases lay in between. This CDR3 contains 13 residues. Germline V gene lookup returns CDR1 GTSNPN and CDR2 SVGIG (reference sequence). CDR3 sequence (DNA): TGTGCCTGGAGTGTACGGGTCACAGATACGCAGTATTTT. It is translated as CAWSVRVTDTQYF. Variable domain in full (rest from reference TRBV30 and TRBJ2-3): SQTIHQWPATLVQPVGSPLSLECTVEGTSNPNLYWYRQAAGRGLQLLFYSVGIGQISSEVPQNLSASRPQDRQFILSSKKLLLSDSGFYLCAWSVRVTDTQYFGPGTRLTVL.

V gene TRBV3-1 (or the pseudogene TRBV3-2) combines with J gene TRBJ2-1; 8 bases agree with TRBD2. V lost 5 bases, J lost 8 bases, and 8 bases stayed unmatched. This CDR3 comprises 14 residues. Germline CDR1 LGHDT, CDR2 YNNKEL (reference sequence). The CDR3: CASSKSGGRDEQFF. In DNA form, the CDR3 reads TGTGCCAGCAGCAAAAGCGGGGGACGCGATGAGCAGTTCTTC.

V and J are TRBV4-1 and TRBJ1-1, with D maybe TRBD1 (5 bases). Deletions cut 8 bases from V and 6 bases from J, with 13 bases between. Per germline, CDR1 MGHRA and CDR2 YSYEKL. The CDR3 loop spans 12 amino acids. Here the CDR3 reads CASAGYSSEAFF. The CDR3 bases are TGCGCCAGCGCAGGGTATAGTTCTGAAGCTTTCTTT.

V is TRBV28 and J is TRBJ1-6; 8 nucleotides match TRBD1. CDR3 length: 15 amino acids. With V trimmed by 6 bases and J by 8 bases, 9 bases remained unmatched. Per germline, CDR1 MDHEN and CDR2 SYDVKM. The CDR3 DNA follows: TGTGCCAGCAGCCCTCCGACAGGGGTTCATTCACCCCTCCACTTT. Its translation is CASSPPTGVHSPLHF.

The CDR3: CASSIPPYEGRSTDTQYF. The CDR3 DNA sequence: TGTGCCAGCAGCATACCCCCTTACGAGGGAAGAAGCACAGATACGCAGTATTTT. The rearrangement uses TRBV5-5 and TRBJ2-3; TRBD2 might be the D (5 bases). V lost 4 bases and J lost 0, with 21 bases in between. The CDR3 consists of 18 residues. CDR1 and CDR2 (germline): SGHKS, YYEKEE (reference sequence).

In DNA form, the CDR3 reads TGTGCCAGCAGCCTAAGACAGATTGGAAGGAGCTATGGCTACACCTTC. Its translation: CASSLRQIGRSYGYTF. The chain recombines TRBV3-1 (or the pseudogene TRBV3-2) with TRBJ1-2, with D maybe TRBD1 (5 bases). The germline gives CDR1 LGHDT, CDR2 YNNKEL (reference sequence). V gave up 4 bases and J gave up 4 bases, with 19 bases separating them. CDR3 size: 16 residues.

This clone is a singleton in its sample. The CDR3 DNA reads as TGTGCCAGCTCCGAGCGGGAGGGCCGAAAGGAGACGCAGTATTTT. Its translation is CASSEREGRKETQYF. V gene TRBV6-5 combines with J gene TRBJ2-3, with TRBD2 matching 10 bases. Germline CDR1 and CDR2: MNHEY and SVGAGI. The J segment lost 9 bases and the V segment lost 8 bases, leaving 14 bases of the junction unmatched. The CDR3 loop spans 15 amino acids.

This clone was recorded once. The CDR3 nucleotides are TGCGCCAGCAGCCGGAATCCGGGTCTAGCGGCGAATGAGCAGTTCTTC. Amino acid sequence: CASSRNPGLAANEQFF. The chain couples TRBV5-1 to TRBJ2-1, with TRBD2 identical over 7 bases. V was pared by 4 bases and J by 7 bases, with 14 bases of the junction left unmatched. The CDR3 sequence is 16 residues long. In germline, CDR1 is SGHRS, CDR2 YFSETQ.

This clone appeared once. The V call is TRBV30, the J call TRBJ1-2, with 7 bases matching TRBD1. The CDR3 has 15 residues. CDR1 GTSNPN and CDR2 SVGIG come from the germline V gene (reference sequence). Losses at the gene ends were 8 bases for V and 0 bases for J; bases not matched to a gene: 12. CDR3 DNA: TGTGCCATCGACAGGGTACCTCAGACTAACTATGGCTACACCTTC. Its protein product is CAIDRVPQTNYGYTF.

In DNA form, the CDR3 reads TGTGCCAGCAGTTTTCCTAGCGGTTCACCCCTCCACTTT. The encoded protein is CASSFPSGSPLHF. The chain employs TRBV27 and TRBJ1-6; D gene unclear. Trimming removed 3 bases from V and 9 bases from J, with 9 bases in between. Germline V gives CDR1 MNHEY, CDR2 SMNVEV (reference sequence). The CDR3 is 13 residues long.

The V gene is TRBV27, the J gene TRBJ2-7; TRBD1 matches 10 bases. V lost 6 bases and J lost 2; bases outside the gene matches: 4. Per germline, CDR1 MNHEY and CDR2 SMNVEV (reference sequence). The CDR3 spans 14 residues. The CDR3 nucleotides read TGTGCCAGCAGCTACGGGACAGGGGCCTACGAGCAGTACTTC. Residues: CASSYGTGAYEQYF.

This clone was detected once. The rearrangement uses TRBV19 and TRBJ2-5, with 7 bases matching TRBD1. Germline-derived CDR1 and CDR2 are LNHDA and SQIVND (reference sequence). This CDR3 is 13 amino acids long. Trimming cost V 3 bases and J 5 bases; bases outside gene matches: 3. CDR3 in amino acids: CASSIRGRETQYF. The CDR3 DNA reads TGTGCCAGTAGTATTAGGGGGCGGGAGACCCAGTACTTC.

V usage is TRBV7-9 and J usage is TRBJ1-5; TRBD1 might be the D (6 bases). The CDR3 extends over 15 amino acids. V lost 1 base to trimming and J lost 4 bases, with 11 bases between them. The germline gives CDR1 SEHNR, CDR2 FQNEAQ (reference sequence). As DNA, the CDR3 is TGTGCCAGCAGCTTAGAGGGGGGGCGTAATCAGCCCCAGCATTTT. Translated: CASSLEGGRNQPQHF.

J is TRBJ2-7 and V is TRBV5-6; the D gene is possibly TRBD2 (5 bases). The CDR3 sequence is 16 residues long. The germline CDR1 and CDR2 sequences are SGHDT and YYEEEE. Trimming removed 0 bases from V and 4 bases from J, with 17 bases in between. CDR3 nucleotides: TGTGCCAGCAGCTTGGACGCCCCGGGAAGCCAGTACGAGCAGTACTTC. Its protein is CASSLDAPGSQYEQYF.

V gene TRBV24-1 combines with J gene TRBJ2-2, with 7 positions matching TRBD1. V was clipped by 3 bases and J by 6 bases; unmatched bases: 6. This CDR3 contains 15 residues. Germline CDR1 reads KGHDR; CDR2 reads SFDVKD. Written as DNA, the CDR3 is TGTGCCACCAGTGATAGGACAGGTCCCCCCGGGGAGCTGTTTTTT. Translating it yields CATSDRTGPPGELFF.

The rearrangement links TRBV2 to TRBJ2-6, with a weak D call TRBD1 (6 bases). Germline V lookup: CDR1 SNHLY, CDR2 FYNNEI. This CDR3 spans 16 amino acids. Trimming left V 3 bases short and J 3 bases short, with 12 bases between. The CDR3 nucleotides are TGTGCCAGCAGTGATCCCGCAGGGGATGGGGCCAACGTCCTGACTTTC. Protein sequence: CASSDPAGDGANVLTF.

The V and J genes are TRBV6-5 and TRBJ1-6, with 8 bases fitting TRBD1. The CDR3 sequence is 15 residues long. V shed 6 bases and J 7 bases; nucleotides not matched to a gene: 8. Germline CDR1 reads MNHEY; CDR2 reads SVGAGI. The CDR3 loop is CASRTGTGGNSPLHF. In nucleotides, the CDR3 is TGTGCCAGCAGAACCGGGACAGGCGGAAATTCACCCCTCCACTTT.

The V call is TRBV2, the J call TRBJ2-6; 9 bases fit TRBD1. This CDR3 spans 20 amino acids. V gave up 2 bases and J gave up 0 bases; unmatched junction bases: 11. The germline CDR1 and CDR2 sequences are SNHLY and FYNNEI. The CDR3 DNA follows: TGTGCCAGCAGTGAAACACCGGGACAGGGTTTAGTCTCTGGGGCCAACGTCCTGACTTTC. It yields the protein CASSETPGQGLVSGANVLTF.

The chain links TRBV6-5 to TRBJ1-2; D ambiguous. Between the trimmed V and J ends, which lost 5 bases and 0 bases, there was a span of 13 bases. From germline, CDR1 is MNHEY and CDR2 SVGAGI. This CDR3 is built from 15 residues. The CDR3 DNA sequence: TGTGCCAGCAGTCCCTCAGGAGGATCTAACTATGGCTACACCTTC. It specifies CASSPSGGSNYGYTF.

J is TRBJ2-7 and V is TRBV6-2 or TRBV6-3, with 8 bases aligning to TRBD1. The germline V gene encodes CDR1 MNHEY and CDR2 SVGEGT. The junction had 13 bases not matched to a gene; V was cut back by 5 bases and J by 4 bases. The CDR3 spans 16 residues. The CDR3: CASSQHPGTGLYEQYF. DNA for the CDR3: TGTGCCAGCAGTCAGCATCCCGGGACAGGACTATACGAGCAGTACTTC.

The genes are TRBV6-5 and TRBJ1-5, with D possibly being TRBD1 (6 bases). The V end was cut by 2 bases, the J end by 7 bases, with 15 bases between. Germline values: CDR1 MNHEY, CDR2 SVGAGI. This CDR3 is built from 15 residues. In nucleotides, the CDR3 is TGTGCCAGCAGTTACACAACAGGGAGTGGGCAGCCCCAGCATTTT. Translation: CASSYTTGSGQPQHF.

V gene TRBV13 combines with J gene TRBJ1-6; a weak D match, TRBD1 (5 bases). This CDR3 contains 16 residues. The V end lost 0 bases, the J end lost 7 bases, and 13 bases lay between the germline ends. CDR1 is PRHDT, CDR2 FYEKMQ, per germline (reference sequence). CDR3 sequence: CASSLGFQGRNSPLHF. CDR3 coding DNA: TGTGCCAGCAGCTTAGGCTTCCAGGGAAGAAATTCACCCCTCCACTTT.